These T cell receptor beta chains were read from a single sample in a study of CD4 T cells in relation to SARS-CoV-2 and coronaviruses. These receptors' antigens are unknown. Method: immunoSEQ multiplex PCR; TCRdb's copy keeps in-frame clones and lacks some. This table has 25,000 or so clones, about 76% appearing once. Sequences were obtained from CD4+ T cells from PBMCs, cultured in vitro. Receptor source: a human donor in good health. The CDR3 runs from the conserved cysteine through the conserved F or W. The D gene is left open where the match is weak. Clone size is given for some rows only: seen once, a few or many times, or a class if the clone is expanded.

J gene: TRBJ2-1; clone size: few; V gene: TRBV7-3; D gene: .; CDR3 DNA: TGTGCCAGCAGCCCATCACTAGGAAATGAGCAGTTCTTC; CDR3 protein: CASSPSLGNEQFF
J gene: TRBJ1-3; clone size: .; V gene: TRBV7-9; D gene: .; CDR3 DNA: TGTGCCAGCAGCTTATTGGTAGGAGGAAACACCATATATTTT; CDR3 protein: CASSLLVGGNTIYF
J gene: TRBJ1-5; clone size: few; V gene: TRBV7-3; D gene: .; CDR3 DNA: TGTGCCAGCAGCCTCGGTCCCAATCAGCCCCAGCATTTT; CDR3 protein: CASSLGPNQPQHF
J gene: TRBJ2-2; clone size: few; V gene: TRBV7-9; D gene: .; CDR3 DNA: TGTGCCAGCAGCCTGGGATGGGGGAACACCGGGGAGCTGTTTTTT; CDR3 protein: CASSLGWGNTGELFF
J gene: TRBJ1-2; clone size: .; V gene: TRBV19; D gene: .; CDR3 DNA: TGTGCCAGTACCTCCACCGGGACGTTTAACTATGGCTACACCTTC; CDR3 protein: CASTSTGTFNYGYTF
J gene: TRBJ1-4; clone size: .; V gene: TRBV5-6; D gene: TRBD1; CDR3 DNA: TGTGCCAGCAGCTTCCTCCAGACAGGGCATGAAAAACTGTTTTTT; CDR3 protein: CASSFLQTGHEKLFF
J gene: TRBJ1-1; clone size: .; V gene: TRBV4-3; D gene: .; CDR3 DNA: TGCGCCAGCAGCCGGACGGTGAACACTGAAGCTTTCTTT; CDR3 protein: CASSRTVNTEAFF
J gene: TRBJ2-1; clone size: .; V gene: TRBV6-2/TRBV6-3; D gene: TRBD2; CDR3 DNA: TGTGCCAGCAGTTTAATAGCGGGAACCTACAATGAGCAGTTCTTC; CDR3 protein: CASSLIAGTYNEQFF
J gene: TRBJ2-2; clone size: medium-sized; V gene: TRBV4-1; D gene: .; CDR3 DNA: TGCGCCAGCAGCCTCGGTTCGGGCAACACCGGGGAGCTGTTTTTT; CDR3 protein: CASSLGSGNTGELFF
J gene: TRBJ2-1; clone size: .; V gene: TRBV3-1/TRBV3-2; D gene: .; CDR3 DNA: TGTGCCAGCAGCCTCGGGAATGAGCAGTTCTTC; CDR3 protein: CASSLGNEQFF
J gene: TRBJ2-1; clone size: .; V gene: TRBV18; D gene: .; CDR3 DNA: TGTGCCAGCTCACCACCTTTCAGGGGCAGCTCCTACAATGAGCAGTTCTTC; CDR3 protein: CASSPPFRGSSYNEQFF
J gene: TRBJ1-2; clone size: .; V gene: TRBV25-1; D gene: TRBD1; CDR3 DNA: TGTGCCAGCAGTGGGGGGCCCGGGACAGGGTATTTCAACTATGGCTACACCTTC; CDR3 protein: CASSGGPGTGYFNYGYTF
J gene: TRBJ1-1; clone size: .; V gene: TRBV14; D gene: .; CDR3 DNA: TGTGCCAGCAGCCAAGTCTCCGGGAACACTGAAGCTTTCTTT; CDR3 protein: CASSQVSGNTEAFF
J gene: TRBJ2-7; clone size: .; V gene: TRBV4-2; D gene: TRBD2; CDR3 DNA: TGTGCCAGCAGCCAAGAACTAGCGGGGGCCTACGAGCAGTACTTC; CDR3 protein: CASSQELAGAYEQYF
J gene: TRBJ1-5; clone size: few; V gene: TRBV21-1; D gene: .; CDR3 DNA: TGTGCCAGCAGGACCGGTAACAGCTACAATAGCAATCAGCCCCAGCATTTT; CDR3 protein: CASRTGNSYNSNQPQHF
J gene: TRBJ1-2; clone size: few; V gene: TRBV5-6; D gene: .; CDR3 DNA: TGTGCCAGCAGCCCTCGGACGGGGCAGGGAGGCTATGGCTACACCTTC; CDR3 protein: CASSPRTGQGGYGYTF
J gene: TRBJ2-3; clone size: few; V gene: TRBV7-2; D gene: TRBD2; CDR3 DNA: TGTGCCAGCAGCTCCGGACTAGCCCCAGATACGCAGTATTTT; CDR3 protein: CASSSGLAPDTQYF
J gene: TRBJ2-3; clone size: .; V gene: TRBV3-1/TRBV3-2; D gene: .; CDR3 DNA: TGTGCCAGCAGCCAAGACAGGGTGTTCCCCACAGATACGCAGTATTTT; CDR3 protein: CASSQDRVFPTDTQYF
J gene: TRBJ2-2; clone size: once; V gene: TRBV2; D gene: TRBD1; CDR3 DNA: TGTGCCAGCAAAGACAGGGGAGTTCATGAGGAGCTGTTTTTT; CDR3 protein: CASKDRGVHEELFF
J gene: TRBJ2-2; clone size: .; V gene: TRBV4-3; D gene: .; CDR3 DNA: TGCGCCAGCAGCCAAGGGTTGGGTAGCAGCACCGGGGAGCTGTTTTTT; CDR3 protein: CASSQGLGSSTGELFF
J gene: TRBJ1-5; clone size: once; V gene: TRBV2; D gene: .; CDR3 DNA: TGTGCCAGCAGATCCCTTGGGGAAAATCAGCCCCAGCATTTT; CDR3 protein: CASRSLGENQPQHF
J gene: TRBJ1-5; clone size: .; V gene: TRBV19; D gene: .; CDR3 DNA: TGTGCCAGTAGTATACAAGGGACAAAGGATCAGCCCCAGCATTTT; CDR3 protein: CASSIQGTKDQPQHF
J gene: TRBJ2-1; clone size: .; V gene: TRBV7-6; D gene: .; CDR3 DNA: TGTGCCAGCACAAGCCCGGGACTCCACAATGAGCAGTTCTTC; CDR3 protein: CASTSPGLHNEQFF
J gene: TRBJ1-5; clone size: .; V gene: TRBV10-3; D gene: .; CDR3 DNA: TGTGCCATCAGTGGGGCAGGCAATCAGCCCCAGCATTTT; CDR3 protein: CAISGAGNQPQHF
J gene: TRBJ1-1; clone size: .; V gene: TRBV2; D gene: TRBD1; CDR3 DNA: TGTGCCAGCAGGGAAGACAGGGGAGCTGAAGCTTTCTTT; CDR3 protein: CASREDRGAEAFF
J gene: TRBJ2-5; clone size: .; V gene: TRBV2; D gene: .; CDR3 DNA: TGTGCCAGCAGTGTGACAGGCTCCCAAGAGACCCAGTACTTC; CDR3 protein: CASSVTGSQETQYF
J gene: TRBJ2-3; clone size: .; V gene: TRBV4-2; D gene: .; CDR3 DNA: TGTGCCAGCAGCCAAGTCTCGGCCTCAGATACGCAGTATTTT; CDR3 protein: CASSQVSASDTQYF
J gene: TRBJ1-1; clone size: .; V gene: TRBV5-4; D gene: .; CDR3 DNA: TGTGCCAGCAGCCCCGACCGGGCCTTTCCGAGGGAAGCTTTCTTT; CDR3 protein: CASSPDRAFPREAFF